In this sample, the clone carrying this T cell receptor (beta chain) turned up a few times. Its specificity is not known. This sample is drawn from a study of T-cell memory formation after mild COVID-19. Per the germline V gene, CDR1 is DFQATT and CDR2 is SNEGSKA (reference sequence). The V end was cut by 0 bases, the J end by 4 bases, with 18 bases between. There are 16 residues in the CDR3. From 5'RACE with constant-segment primers came TCR alpha and TCR beta cDNA libraries that carried sample barcodes and UMIs. A single record per CDR3 protein comes from TCRdb applying MiXCR to the 5' RACE reads. The sample consists of some 490,000 distinct CDR3 sequences, 15% to 20% of them appearing once. Study findings and constraints: Later expanders leaned CD4+, whereas clones that contracted between day 15 and 85 were balanced CD4/CD8. Specificity for SARS-CoV-2 was not confirmed among the second-wave clones peaking on day 37.

The receptor's source is an adult woman who had mild COVID-19 (a few samples of this study predate the infection). Cell type and time point are not known. V usage is TRBV20-1 and J usage is TRBJ2-5; D is uncertain. The sample consisted of PBMCs or a T cell subset sorted from them (not recorded which). The CDR3 spells CSARDTYSRMGETQYF. The DNA for the CDR3 is TGCAGTGCTAGAGATACCTATTCGAGGATGGGAGAGACCCAGTACTTC.